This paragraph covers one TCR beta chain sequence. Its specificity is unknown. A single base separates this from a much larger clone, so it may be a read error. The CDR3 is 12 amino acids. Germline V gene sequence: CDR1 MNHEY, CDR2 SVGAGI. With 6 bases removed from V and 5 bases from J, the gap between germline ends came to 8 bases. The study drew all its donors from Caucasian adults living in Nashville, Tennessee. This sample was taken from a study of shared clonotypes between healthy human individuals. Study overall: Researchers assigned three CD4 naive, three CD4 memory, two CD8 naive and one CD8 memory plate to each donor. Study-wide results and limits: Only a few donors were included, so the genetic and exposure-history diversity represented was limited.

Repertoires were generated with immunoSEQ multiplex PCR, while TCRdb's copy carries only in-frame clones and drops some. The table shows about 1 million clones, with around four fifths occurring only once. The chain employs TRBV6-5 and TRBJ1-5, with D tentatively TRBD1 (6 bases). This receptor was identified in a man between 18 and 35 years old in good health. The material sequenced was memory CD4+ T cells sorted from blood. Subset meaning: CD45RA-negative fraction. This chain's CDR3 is CASRQGDQPQHF. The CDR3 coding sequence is TGTGCCAGCAGACAGGGCGATCAGCCCCAGCATTTT.